The clone carrying this T cell receptor (beta chain) has a single count. The data were taken from a study of blood T cell repertoires in COVID-19. In the study overall: Sites in the United States, Italy and Spain provided acute and convalescent COVID-19 samples.

Measured with immunoSEQ multiplex PCR; TCRdb has only the in-frame clones, and not every one. The sample holds about 220,000 clones, roughly 88% seen once. The CDR3 has 13 amino acids. The V end lost 4 bases, the J end lost 3 bases, and 12 bases lay between the germline ends. The germline CDR1 and CDR2 sequences are GTSNPN and SVGIG (reference sequence). Participants spanned ages about 18 to 90 years and resided in about two dozen US areas. Membership in each cohort depended on participant-reported clinical history. The gene calls are TRBV30 and TRBJ1-1, with D possibly matching TRBD1 (5 bases). This clonotype originated in a woman aged 45-65 years with acute COVID-19. Sequenced input: PBMCs or T cells enriched from blood (not recorded which). CDR3 sequence reads: CAWIQALDTEAFF. The CDR3 nucleotides are TGTGCCTGGATACAGGCTCTGGACACTGAAGCTTTCTTT.